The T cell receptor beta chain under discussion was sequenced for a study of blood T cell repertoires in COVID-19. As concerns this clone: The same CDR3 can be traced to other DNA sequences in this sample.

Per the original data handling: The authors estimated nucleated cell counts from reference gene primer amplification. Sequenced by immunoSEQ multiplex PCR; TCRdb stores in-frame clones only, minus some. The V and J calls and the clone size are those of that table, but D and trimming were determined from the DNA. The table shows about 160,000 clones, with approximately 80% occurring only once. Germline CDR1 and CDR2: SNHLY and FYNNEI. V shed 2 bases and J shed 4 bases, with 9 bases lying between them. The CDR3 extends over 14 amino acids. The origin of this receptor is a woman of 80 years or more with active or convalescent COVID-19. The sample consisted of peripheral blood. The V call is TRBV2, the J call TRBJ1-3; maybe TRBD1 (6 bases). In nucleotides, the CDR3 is TGTGCCAGCAGTGAACGGACAGTCGGAAACACCATATATTTT. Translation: CASSERTVGNTIYF.